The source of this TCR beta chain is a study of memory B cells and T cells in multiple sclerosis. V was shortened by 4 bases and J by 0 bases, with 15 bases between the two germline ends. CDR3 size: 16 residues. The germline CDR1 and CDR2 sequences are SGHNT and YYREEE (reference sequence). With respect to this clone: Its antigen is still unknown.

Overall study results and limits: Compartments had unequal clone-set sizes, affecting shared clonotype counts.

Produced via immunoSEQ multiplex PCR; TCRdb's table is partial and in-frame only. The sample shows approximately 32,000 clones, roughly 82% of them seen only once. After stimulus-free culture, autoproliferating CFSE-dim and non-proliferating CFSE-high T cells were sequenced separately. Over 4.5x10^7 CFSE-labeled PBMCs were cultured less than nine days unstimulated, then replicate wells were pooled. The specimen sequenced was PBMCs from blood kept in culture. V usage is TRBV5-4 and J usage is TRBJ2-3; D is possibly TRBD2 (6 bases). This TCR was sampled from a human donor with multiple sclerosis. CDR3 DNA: TGTGCCAGCAGCCCAGGGACTCGCCGCAGCACAGATACGCAGTATTTT. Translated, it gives CASSPGTRRSTDTQYF. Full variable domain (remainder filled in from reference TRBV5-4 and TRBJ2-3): ETGVTQSPTHLIKTRGQQVTLRCSSQSGHNTVSWYQQALGQGPQFIFQYYREEENGRGNFPPRFSGLQFPNYSSELNVNALELDDSALYLCASSPGTRRSTDTQYFGPGTRLTVL.